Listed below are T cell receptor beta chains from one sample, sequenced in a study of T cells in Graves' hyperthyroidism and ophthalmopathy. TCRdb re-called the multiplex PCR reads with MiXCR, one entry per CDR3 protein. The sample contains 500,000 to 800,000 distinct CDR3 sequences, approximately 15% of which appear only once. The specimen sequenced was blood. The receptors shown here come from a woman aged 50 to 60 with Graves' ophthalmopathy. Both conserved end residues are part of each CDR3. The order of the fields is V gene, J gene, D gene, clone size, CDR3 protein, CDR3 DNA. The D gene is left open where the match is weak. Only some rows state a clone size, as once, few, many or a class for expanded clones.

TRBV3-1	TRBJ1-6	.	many	CASSQDGGSKNSPLHF	TGTGCCAGCAGCCAAGATGGAGGCAGTAAGAATTCACCCCTCCACTTT
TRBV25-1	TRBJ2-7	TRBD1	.	CASSEPGQTNYEQYF	TGTGCCAGCAGTGAGCCGGGACAGACAAACTACGAGCAGTACTTC
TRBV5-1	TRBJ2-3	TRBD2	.	CASSRGGTSGTDTQYF	TGCGCCAGCAGCCGGGGAGGGACTAGCGGGACAGATACGCAGTATTTT
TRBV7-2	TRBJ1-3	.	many	CASSFQQGGNTIYF	TGTGCCAGCAGCTTTCAACAAGGCGGAAACACCATATATTTT
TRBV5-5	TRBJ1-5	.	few	CASRLGRYSNQPQHF	TGTGCCAGCAGGTTGGGGAGATATAGCAATCAGCCCCAGCATTTT
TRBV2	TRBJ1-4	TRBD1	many	CASRPGTGDEKLFF	TGTGCCAGCAGGCCCGGGACAGGGGATGAAAAACTGTTTTTT
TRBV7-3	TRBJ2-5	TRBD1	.	CASSLSGTGGTETQYF	TGTGCCAGCAGCTTGTCAGGGACAGGGGGGACGGAGACCCAGTACTTC
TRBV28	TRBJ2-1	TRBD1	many	CASRPTGALYNEQFF	TGTGCCAGCAGGCCGACAGGGGCCCTCTACAATGAGCAGTTCTTC
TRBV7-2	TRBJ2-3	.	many	CASSSTYAITDTQYF	TGTGCCAGCAGCTCGACGTACGCTATCACAGATACGCAGTATTTT
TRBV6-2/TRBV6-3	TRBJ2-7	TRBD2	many	CASHPSGRDYEQYF	TGTGCCAGCCACCCTAGCGGGAGGGACTACGAGCAGTACTTC
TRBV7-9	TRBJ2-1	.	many	CASSLYFNEQFF	TGTGCCAGCAGCCTCTATTTTAATGAGCAGTTCTTC
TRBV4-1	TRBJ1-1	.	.	CASSQLLTQYANTEAFF	TGCGCCAGCAGCCAATTATTAACCCAGTACGCGAACACTGAAGCTTTCTTT